This T cell receptor (beta chain) is from a study of CD8 T cells in ankylosing spondylitis. Findings and caveats of the study: Past studies reported some motif variants in reactive arthritis synovial fluid and blood. Matched ankylosing spondylitis synovial fluid reportedly showed significant enrichment of disease-linked clones.

This clonotype was counted many times. Its target is not known. Germline V gives CDR1 LNHNV, CDR2 YYDKDF (reference sequence). V was pared by 2 bases and J by 1 base, with 9 bases between. The CDR3 extends over 16 amino acids. TCRdb ran MiXCR on the 5' RACE reads and lists one entry per CDR3 protein. The sample lists 100,000 to 150,000 distinct CDR3 sequences, roughly 13% occurring once. This TCR derives from a female donor with ankylosing spondylitis or in good health (not recorded which). This chain links TRBV15 with TRBJ2-6; D call uncertain. Source material: blood, either unsorted or a sorted T cell fraction (not recorded which). The CDR3 DNA sequence: TGTGCCACCAGCAGACCCCCTCCATCTGGGGCCAACGTCCTGACTTTC. Residues: CATSRPPPSGANVLTF.